This T cell receptor beta chain was captured in a study of T cells in Graves' hyperthyroidism and ophthalmopathy (dated by TCRdb to between 2018 and 2020). For the wider study: To identify TCR V-J signatures that set the groups apart, the researchers used a discovery cohort of more than 95 patients, made up of 40 to 45 with Graves' ophthalmopathy and some 56 with stable Graves' hyperthyroidism. An independent validation cohort of fewer than 20 hyperthyroidism patients and over 15 patients who later progressed to ophthalmopathy tested prospective prediction of ophthalmopathy. The 90 to 100 discovery patients were randomly split 7:3 into training and test sets. In six Graves' hyperthyroidism patients, the study also compared T-cell repertoires from thyroid tissue with T-cell repertoires from blood. After sampling, hyperthyroidism patients received methimazole starting at 30 mg daily, and ophthalmopathy patients received high-dose intravenous methylprednisolone. TCR Vbeta CDR3 sequencing of 135 peripheral blood samples (approximately 44 ophthalmopathy, 75 hyperthyroidism and approximately 17 progressor patients) is reported in the paper. The paper's findings and limits, for the study overall: A model built on a 13 V-J signature distinguished ophthalmopathy from stable hyperthyroidism, reaching roughly 88% sensitivity and around 82% specificity in cross-validation and 80%/75% in testing. No statistical method was used to set the sample size in advance, and investigators knew the group allocation. Blood samples also contained most of the expanded thyroid clonotypes (frequency above 0.001), which suggests that blood repertoires may reflect thyroid immune responses. In validation, the model predicted progression to ophthalmopathy with approximately 69% sensitivity and 72.22% specificity, a median of around 6.6 months before onset.

Patients with uncontrolled infections, other autoimmune diseases, pregnancy or lactation were excluded. Clinical symptoms, serum thyroxine and TRAb, thyroid ultrasound, and orbital computed tomography formed the basis for the diagnoses. Trizol reagent was used to extract total RNA, and RNA quality was then checked on an Agilent 2100 Bioanalyzer. The TCR beta CDR3 regions were amplified from the RNA transcripts. A first-round RT-PCR of the TCR CDR3 used the HTBI primer set with the Qiagen OneStep RT-PCR kit. Libraries were constructed in a second round of multiplex PCR, after which size selection and purification were carried out. Sequencing of the libraries was done on an Illumina HiSeq2000 using paired-end 100 bp reads. The authors processed their data as follows. SOAPnuke was used to process the raw data, throwing out any read that contained adapters or uncalled bases, had a mean Phred below 15, or lacked an exact constant-primer or identifier match. COPE v1.2.5 was used to merge high-quality paired reads, and clonotypes were defined as unique nucleotide sequences. MiTCR v1.1 was used to align the clonotypes against IMGT TRBV, TRBD and TRBJ reference segments. The analysis included only V-J combinations with a frequency above 0.0001, which together covered over 98% of the repertoires. The TCS score was defined as F50 (clonal expansion) divided by E x V (chaos), with BLOSUM62-based TCRdist calculated between CDR3 peptides within each V-J. Welch's t-statistics and random forest reduced roughly 530 V-J features to 13, which were used in a naive Bayes classifier (R e1071). The Morisita-Horn index was used to measure how similar the thyroid and blood repertoires were. Using fastp at Q25 and MiXCR, TCRdb reprocessed the public reads and kept productive beta chains. Duplicate CDR3 protein sequences are folded into a single record with the most common DNA and genes. TCRdb's processing, not the authors', yielded these V and J calls. This sample comprises over 650,000 distinct CDR3 sequences, 40% to 55% of them detected only once. The ten largest clonotypes hold less than 8.5% of the sample.

This clonotype has at least ten counts. The clone's antigen remains unknown. Nothing much larger sits one base from this clone, and base qualities are not available. V gives up 3 bases and J gives up 4 bases, and the segment between their germline ends measures 7 bases. There are 13 amino acids in the CDR3, from cysteine to phenylalanine inclusive. The kept DNA is CDR3 alone, 39 bases in frame from the first base. Sequencing was done on a sample of peripheral blood or thyroid tissue (not recorded which). The chain couples TRBV12-3 or TRBV12-4 to TRBJ1-5; the D gene cannot be resolved reliably. The clonotype was recovered from an adult man with Graves' disease, either hyperthyroidism or ophthalmopathy (not recorded which). The DNA is as follows: TGTGCCAGCAGTTTGACGTTAAATCAGCCCCAGCATTTT. Its protein is CASSLTLNQPQHF.